This T cell receptor (beta chain) was retrieved from a study of blood T cells in healthy people across ages. This clonotype was detected only a few times. Germline values: CDR1 SEHNR, CDR2 FQNEAQ (reference sequence). The CDR3 totals 12 residues. The V and J ends lost 5 bases and 5 bases respectively, with 10 bases between them. A second about 6 to 12 cycle PCR used barcoded and J-beta primers. TCRdb passed the 5' RACE reads through MiXCR, listing each CDR3 protein once. The sample lists about 810,000 distinct CDR3 sequences; approximately 35% were seen once. This receptor was taken from a man in his late teens or twenties in good health. The sequenced sample was blood. The chain joins TRBV7-9 to TRBJ2-7; D is undetermined. In nucleotides, the CDR3 is TGTGCCAGCAGCCATTTGCCCCACGAGCAGTACTTC. This codes for CASSHLPHEQYF. Full variable domain (remainder filled in from reference TRBV7-9 and TRBJ2-7): DTGVSQNPRHKITKRGQNVTFRCDPISEHNRLYWYRQTLGQGPEFLTYFQNEAQLEKSRLLSDRFSAERPKGSFSTLEIQRTEQGDSAMYLCASSHLPHEQYFGPGTRLTVT.